Each of the 4 T cell receptor beta chains below was sequenced from the same sample in a study of CD8+CD57+ T cells in acquired aplastic anemia. Researchers used genomic DNA as the template to profile TCR beta VDJ and CDR3. A single record per CDR3 protein comes from TCRdb applying MiXCR to the reads. Among some 220,000 distinct CDR3 sequences listed, 34% were seen once. The sample consisted of sorted CD4+, CD8+, or CD8+CD57+ T cells (not recorded which) from PBMCs. The source of these receptors is a human donor in good health, serving as a control.

This clonotype was seen ten or more times. The rearrangement links TRBV4-1 to TRBJ1-2; TRBD1 matches at 7 bases. Germline lookup yields CDR1 MGHRA and CDR2 YSYEKL. V was pared by 6 bases and J by 8 bases, with 12 bases of the junction left unmatched. This CDR3 is 14 amino acids long. CDR3 region: CASSQTGLGGGYTF. The CDR3 DNA reads TGCGCCAGCAGTCAGACAGGGCTCGGAGGGGGCTACACCTTC.

On this clonotype itself: The CDR3 carries no conserved terminal phenylalanine or tryptophan, so it likely arises from a read error. The chain joins TRBV20-1 to TRBJ1-1, with TRBD1 matching over 9 bases. With 0 bases clipped from V and 6 bases from J, the junction kept 8 bases outside the gene matches. From germline, CDR1 is DFQATT and CDR2 SNEGSKA (reference sequence). The CDR3 runs to 15 residues. The chain's CDR3 is CSARDPGQGDPEAFL. The CDR3 DNA reads as TGCAGTGCTAGAGATCCGGGACAGGGTGACCCTGAAGCTTTCCTT.

This clonotype was counted only a few times. The CDR3, as DNA: TGTGCCAGCAGCTCCTTAATTACCGGGGAGCTGTTTTTT. Protein: CASSSLITGELFF. The chain employs TRBV7-8 and TRBJ2-2; D uncertain. The CDR3 has 13 residues. CDR1 and CDR2 from the germline V gene are SGHVS and FQNEAQ. The V end was cut by 4 bases, the J end by 5 bases, with 8 bases between.

This clonotype was recorded at least ten times. This sequence joins TRBV20-1 and TRBJ2-1; D unresolved. Germline V gene lookup returns CDR1 DFQATT and CDR2 SNEGSKA (reference sequence). Trimming stripped 8 bases from V and 5 bases from J, with 16 bases between. This CDR3 has 13 amino acids. Written as DNA, the CDR3 is TGCAGTCCGAAGGACCAAACAAACAATGAGCAGTTCTTC. Its translation: CSPKDQTNNEQFF.